This section outlines one T cell receptor (beta chain) sequence together with its context. The target of this receptor is not known. It has no much larger one-base neighbor in the sample; base qualities were not kept. Trimming leaves V shorter by 5 bases and J shorter by 3 bases, with the junction holding 3 bases beyond the gene matches. Reading the germline V gene (reference sequence) gives CDR1 DFQATT and CDR2 SNEGSKA. CDR3 length: 14 amino acids, cysteine to phenylalanine. CDR3 DNA only is kept here, 42 bases in frame from base 1. The entry originates in a study of early T cells in non-severe SARS-CoV-2 infection (dated by TCRdb to about 2021). Turning to the overall study: TCR sequencing used bulk RNA from unsorted whole blood, so alpha and beta chains could not be paired. Study-level results and caveats: Matching against VDJdb was skewed toward anti-spike CD8 responses, likely underestimated virus-specific expansions, and missed private and CD4 specificities.

A case-control design nested within a healthcare worker cohort in London, UK, was used, with weekly nasopharyngeal swab PCR tests and blood sampling performed. Healthcare workers were recruited between 23 and 31 March 2020, during the week of the UK lockdown, and were followed weekly for up to roughly 15 weeks. Libraries were constructed by 5' RACE. Data came from a NextSeq 500. To correct for sequencing error and PCR bias, the TCR library protocol tagged individual cDNA molecules with unique molecular identifiers. Both TCR alpha and beta chains were sequenced, and tight co-correlation was observed between alpha and beta sequence abundances in each sample. The paper's processing steps were these. Decombinator V4 was used to annotate TCR sequences for V gene, J gene and CDR3. Expanded TCRs were defined as changing significantly between any two time points under a Poisson model with p below 0.0001. TCR abundances were normalised to the total number of TCRs sequenced per sample and were expressed as counts per million. TRAV1-2 paired with TRAJ12, TRAJ20 or TRAJ33 defined MAIT TCRs, while TRAV10 paired with TRAJ18 defined iNKT TCRs. A search of VDJdb, accessed on 1 November 2021, was run for TCRs annotated to CMV, EBV and SARS-CoV-2, with TCRs annotated for multiple antigens excluded. TCRdb took the public reads, trimmed them with fastp at Q25, ran MiXCR for clone calling and kept in-frame beta chains. CDR3 protein sequences are deduplicated, and each keeps its most common genes and DNA. TCRdb's processing, not the authors', yielded these V and J calls. Counted in this sample were fewer than 100,000 distinct CDR3 sequences; approximately 11% of them appeared once. The ten largest account for 4.7% of the sample.

The rearranged chain carries TRBV20-1 and TRBJ2-1; TRBD2 lines up with 11 middle nucleotides. The clonotype was recovered from an adult who was a healthcare worker with PCR-confirmed SARS-CoV-2 infection or an uninfected control (not recorded which). Material for sequencing was whole blood. For the CDR3, the sequence is CSAATSGGYNEQFF. The DNA sequence is given as TGCAGTGCTGCAACTAGCGGGGGCTACAATGAGCAGTTCTTC.